This section outlines one T cell receptor beta chain sequence together with its context. Its target is not known. The data stem from a study of high-grade serous ovarian cancer treatment subgroups. Overall study results and limits: Same-patient tumor repertoires overlapped at roughly 0.1 to 0.85; different patients barely overlapped. Without spatial data, bulk sequencing limits insight into HGSC tumor diversity.

Tumor samples were obtained before definitive surgery or chemotherapy. This CDR3 is 15 amino acids long. V was clipped by 0 bases and J by 5 bases; unmatched bases: 2. Germline-derived CDR1 and CDR2 are SGHRS and YFSETQ. Using immunoSEQ multiplex PCR, the repertoire was profiled, and TCRdb retains in-frame clones only, with some absent. The sample has thousands of clones, approximately 70% seen once. Material for sequencing was tumor tissue. The chain employs TRBV5-1 and TRBJ2-5, with 12 bases matching TRBD2. The TCR comes from a human donor with high-grade serous ovarian cancer. The CDR3 nucleotides read TGCGCCAGCAGCTTGGCTCTAGCGGGAGGGGAGACCCAGTACTTC. Encoded protein: CASSLALAGGETQYF.